One and the same sample provided the 7 T cell receptor beta chains below, sequenced in a study of tumor-infiltrating lymphocytes in primary liver carcinoma. Unsorted whole blood supplied the RNA, and germline DNA was extracted too. Production of TCR beta cDNA used about 500 ng total RNA together with a constant-region primer. TCR beta libraries came from three nested multiplex PCR rounds using slightly modified ARM-PCR. Primers for the first two PCR rounds were TRBV1-TRBV30 forward primers and a C-beta reverse primer (roughly 10 cycles per round). TCRdb independently ran MiXCR on the multiplex PCR reads; one entry per CDR3 protein. The sample gives fewer than 400,000 distinct CDR3 sequences, about 60% of which show up once; 9% to 10% is in the top ten. Sequencing was carried out using peripheral blood. Receptor source: a man in his forties or fifties with primary liver carcinoma and hepatitis B virus infection.

As for this clonotype: This could be a read error, since a much larger clone is one nucleotide away. CDR3 bases: TGTGCCAGCAGTTTTGGGGGGGTCCGTGACAATGAGCAGTTCTTC. This translates into CASSFGGVRDNEQFF. The chain links TRBV12-3 or TRBV12-4 to TRBJ2-1; TRBD2 matches at 7 bases. The CDR3 runs to 15 residues. V was clipped by 3 bases and J by 5 bases; unmatched bases: 7.

V and J are TRBV28 and TRBJ1-1; 10 positions agree with TRBD1. The CDR3 loop spans 16 amino acids. CDR1 and CDR2 from the germline V gene are MDHEN and SYDVKM. V lost 5 bases, J lost 0 bases, and 6 bases stayed unmatched. The CDR3 region is CASSQPGQGMNTEAFF. CDR3 nucleotide sequence: TGTGCCAGCAGTCAACCGGGACAGGGGATGAACACTGAAGCTTTCTTT. Drawing the rest from reference TRBV28 and TRBJ1-1, the complete variable domain is DVKVTQSSRYLVKRTGEKVFLECVQDMDHENMFWYRQDPGLGLRLIYFSYDVKMKEKGDIPEGYSVSREKKERFSLILESASTNQTSMYLCASSQPGQGMNTEAFFGQGTRLTVV.

Comments on this clonotype: A junction boundary mismatches the germline segment, possibly from a read error. The rearrangement links TRBV6-5 to TRBJ1-1; D unclear. There are 12 residues in the CDR3. Per germline, CDR1 MNHEY and CDR2 SVGAGI. CDR3 protein: CVSRSRYTEAFF. CDR3 DNA: TGTGTCAGCAGGTCCCGTTACACTGAAGCTTTCTTT.

The sample holds many counts of this clonotype. The V gene is TRBV29-1, the J gene TRBJ1-5; D unclear. The CDR3 runs to 12 residues. The germline V and J ends were trimmed by 4 bases and 2 bases, with 6 bases remaining between them. The germline V gene encodes CDR1 SQVTM and CDR2 ANQGSEA. CDR3 bases: TGCAGCGTTGCTGGGGGCAATCAGCCCCAGCATTTT. Its protein product is CSVAGGNQPQHF. The full variable domain, its missing parts supplied by reference TRBV29-1 and TRBJ1-5, is SAVISQKPSRDICQRGTSLTIQCQVDSQVTMMFWYRQQPGQSLTLIATANQGSEATYESGFVIDKFPISRPNLTFSTLTVSNMSPEDSSIYLCSVAGGNQPQHFGDGTRLSIL.

The chain combines TRBV5-6 with TRBJ1-1; 7 bases are shared with TRBD1. Germline V gene data show CDR1 as SGHDT and CDR2 as YYEEEE. V shed 3 bases and J 1 base; nucleotides not matched to a gene: 6. The CDR3 is 15 amino acids. The CDR3 sequence is CASSYGGQTNTEAFF. The DNA of the CDR3 is TGTGCCAGCAGCTACGGGGGACAGACGAACACTGAAGCTTTCTTT. Using reference TRBV5-6 and TRBJ1-1 for the parts outside the CDR3, the full variable domain is DAGVTQSPTHLIKTRGQQVTLRCSPKSGHDTVSWYQQALGQGPQFIFQYYEEEERQRGNFPDRFSGHQFPNYSSELNVNALLLGDSALYLCASSYGGQTNTEAFFGQGTRLTVV.

The chain is built from TRBV4-1 and TRBJ2-3, with 9 bases aligning to TRBD2. Germline V CDR1 and CDR2: MGHRA, YSYEKL. The junction had 20 bases not matched to a gene; V was cut back by 1 base and J by 3 bases. This CDR3 comprises 21 residues. The CDR3 loop is CASSQALGLAGPSGETDTQYF. The CDR3 nucleotides are TGCGCCAGCAGCCAAGCCCTCGGTCTAGCGGGACCATCAGGGGAGACAGATACGCAGTATTTT.

In its sample, this clonotype was seen once. This chain joins TRBV29-1 and TRBJ2-5, with no clear D. This CDR3 has 15 residues. Trimming left V 8 bases short and J 2 bases short, with 21 bases between. In germline, CDR1 is SQVTM, CDR2 ANQGSEA. CDR3 nucleotide sequence: TGCAGCATGGGCGCCAGGCCCGGAAATCAAGAGACCCAGTACTTC. This encodes CSMGARPGNQETQYF.